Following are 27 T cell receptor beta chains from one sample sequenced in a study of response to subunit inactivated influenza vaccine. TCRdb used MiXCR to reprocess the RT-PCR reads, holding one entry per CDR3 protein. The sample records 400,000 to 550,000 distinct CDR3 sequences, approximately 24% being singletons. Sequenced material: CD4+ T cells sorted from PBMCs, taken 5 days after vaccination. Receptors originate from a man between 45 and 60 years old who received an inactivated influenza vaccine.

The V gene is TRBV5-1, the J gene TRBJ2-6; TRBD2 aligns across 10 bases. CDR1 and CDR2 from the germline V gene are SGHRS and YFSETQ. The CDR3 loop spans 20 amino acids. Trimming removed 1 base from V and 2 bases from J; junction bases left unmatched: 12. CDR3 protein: CASSLLLRASGSTGANVLTF. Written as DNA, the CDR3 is TGCGCCAGCAGCTTGCTGTTGAGGGCTAGCGGGAGTACTGGGGCCAACGTCCTGACTTTC.

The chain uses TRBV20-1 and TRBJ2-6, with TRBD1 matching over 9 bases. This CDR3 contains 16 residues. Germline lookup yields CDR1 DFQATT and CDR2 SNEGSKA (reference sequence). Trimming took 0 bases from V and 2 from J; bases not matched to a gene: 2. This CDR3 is CSARETGGAGANVLTF. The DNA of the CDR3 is TGCAGTGCTAGAGAAACAGGGGGCGCTGGGGCCAACGTCCTGACTTTC.

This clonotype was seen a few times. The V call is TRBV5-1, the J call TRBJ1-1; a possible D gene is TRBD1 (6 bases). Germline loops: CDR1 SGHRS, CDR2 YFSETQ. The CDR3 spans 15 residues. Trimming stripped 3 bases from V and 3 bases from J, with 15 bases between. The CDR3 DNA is TGCGCCAGCAGCTGGACAGAAGGTTTTTACACTGAAGCTTTCTTT. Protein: CASSWTEGFYTEAFF.

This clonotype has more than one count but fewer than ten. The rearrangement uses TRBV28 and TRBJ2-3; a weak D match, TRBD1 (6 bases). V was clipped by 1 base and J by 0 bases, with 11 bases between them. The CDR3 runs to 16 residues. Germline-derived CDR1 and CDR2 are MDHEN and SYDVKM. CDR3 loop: CASSLLGGESTDTQYF. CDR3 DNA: TGTGCCAGCAGTTTATTAGGGGGAGAGAGCACAGATACGCAGTATTTT. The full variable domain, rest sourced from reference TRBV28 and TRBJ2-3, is DVKVTQSSRYLVKRTGEKVFLECVQDMDHENMFWYRQDPGLGLRLIYFSYDVKMKEKGDIPEGYSVSREKKERFSLILESASTNQTSMYLCASSLLGGESTDTQYFGPGTRLTVL.

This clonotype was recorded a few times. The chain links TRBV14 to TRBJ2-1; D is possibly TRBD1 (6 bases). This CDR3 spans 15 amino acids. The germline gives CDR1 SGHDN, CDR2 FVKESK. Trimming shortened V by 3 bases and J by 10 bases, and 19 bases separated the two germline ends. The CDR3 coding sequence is TGTGCCAGCAGCCATATGGACAGACTGAGGGGAGAGCAGTTCTTC. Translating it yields CASSHMDRLRGEQFF.

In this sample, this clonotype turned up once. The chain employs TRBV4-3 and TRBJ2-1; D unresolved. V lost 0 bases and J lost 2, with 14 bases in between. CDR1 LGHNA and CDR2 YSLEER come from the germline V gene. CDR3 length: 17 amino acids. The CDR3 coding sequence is TGCGCCAGCAGCCAAGAACCGGCCCCTGGGCCCTACAATGAGCAGTTCTTC. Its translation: CASSQEPAPGPYNEQFF.

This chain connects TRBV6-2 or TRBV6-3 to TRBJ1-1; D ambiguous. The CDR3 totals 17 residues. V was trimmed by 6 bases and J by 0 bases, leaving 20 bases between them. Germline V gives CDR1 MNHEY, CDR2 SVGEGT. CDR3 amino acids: CASSYRQIQKMNTEAFF. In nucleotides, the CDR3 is TGTGCCAGCAGCTACCGCCAGATACAGAAAATGAACACTGAAGCTTTCTTT.

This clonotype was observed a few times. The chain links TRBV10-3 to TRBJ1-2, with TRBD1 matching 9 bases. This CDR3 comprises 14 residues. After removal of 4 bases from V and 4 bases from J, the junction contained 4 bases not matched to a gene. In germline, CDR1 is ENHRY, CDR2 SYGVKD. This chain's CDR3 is CAISVDRGVYGYTF. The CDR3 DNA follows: TGTGCCATCAGTGTTGACAGGGGGGTCTATGGCTACACCTTC.

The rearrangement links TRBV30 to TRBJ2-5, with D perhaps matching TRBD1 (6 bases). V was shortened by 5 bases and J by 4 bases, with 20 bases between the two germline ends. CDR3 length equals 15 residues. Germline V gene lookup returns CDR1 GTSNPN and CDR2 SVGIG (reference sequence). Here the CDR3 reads CAWVKGGRVRETQYF. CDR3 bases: TGTGCCTGGGTCAAAGGGGGTAGGGTTCGAGAGACCCAGTACTTC.

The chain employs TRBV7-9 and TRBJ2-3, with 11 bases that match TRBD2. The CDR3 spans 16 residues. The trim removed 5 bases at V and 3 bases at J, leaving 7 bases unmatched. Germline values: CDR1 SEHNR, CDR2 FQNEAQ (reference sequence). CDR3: CASSRGTSGPTDTQYF. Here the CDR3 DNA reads TGTGCCAGCAGCCGGGGGACTAGCGGACCTACAGATACGCAGTATTTT.

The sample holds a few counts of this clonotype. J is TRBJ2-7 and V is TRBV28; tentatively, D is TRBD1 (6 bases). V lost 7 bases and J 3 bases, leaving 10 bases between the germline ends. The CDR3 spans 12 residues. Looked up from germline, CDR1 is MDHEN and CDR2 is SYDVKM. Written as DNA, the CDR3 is TGTGCCAGCAAAGGGGGTGGCTACGAGCAGTACTTC. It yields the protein CASKGGGYEQYF.

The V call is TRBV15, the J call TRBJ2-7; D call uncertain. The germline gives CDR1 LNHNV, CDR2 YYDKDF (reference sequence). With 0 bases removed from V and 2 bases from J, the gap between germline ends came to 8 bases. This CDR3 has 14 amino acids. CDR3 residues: CATSRDVGAYEQYF. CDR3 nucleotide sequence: TGTGCCACCAGCAGAGATGTCGGAGCCTACGAGCAGTACTTC.

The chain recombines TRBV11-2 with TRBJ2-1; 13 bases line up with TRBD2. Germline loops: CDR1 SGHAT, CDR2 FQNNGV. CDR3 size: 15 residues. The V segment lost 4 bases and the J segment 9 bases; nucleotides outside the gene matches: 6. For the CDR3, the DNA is TGTGCCAGCAGCTCACTAGCGGGAGGGCCCAGTGAGCAGTTCTTC. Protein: CASSSLAGGPSEQFF.

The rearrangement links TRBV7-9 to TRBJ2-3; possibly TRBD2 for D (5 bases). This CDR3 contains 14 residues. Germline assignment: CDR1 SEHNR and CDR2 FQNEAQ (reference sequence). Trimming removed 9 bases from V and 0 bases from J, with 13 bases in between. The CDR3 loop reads CARLRGSSTDTQYF. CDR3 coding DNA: TGTGCCAGACTCCGGGGTTCTAGCACAGATACGCAGTATTTT.

Here the CDR3 reads CASSSRGQASEQYF. DNA for the CDR3: TGTGCCAGCAGTTCAAGGGGACAGGCGAGCGAGCAGTACTTC. The chain uses TRBV12-3 or TRBV12-4 and TRBJ2-7; 8 bases fit TRBD1. Germline trimming cut 4 bases from V and 6 bases from J; bases unmatched to any gene: 8. This CDR3 region has 14 residues.

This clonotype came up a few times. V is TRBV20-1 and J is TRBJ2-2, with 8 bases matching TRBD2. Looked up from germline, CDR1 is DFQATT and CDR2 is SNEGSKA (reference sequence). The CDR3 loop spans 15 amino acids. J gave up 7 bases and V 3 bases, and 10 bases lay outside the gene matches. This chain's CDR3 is CSASETSGGVGELFF. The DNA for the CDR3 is TGCAGTGCTAGTGAAACTAGCGGAGGAGTCGGGGAGCTGTTTTTT.

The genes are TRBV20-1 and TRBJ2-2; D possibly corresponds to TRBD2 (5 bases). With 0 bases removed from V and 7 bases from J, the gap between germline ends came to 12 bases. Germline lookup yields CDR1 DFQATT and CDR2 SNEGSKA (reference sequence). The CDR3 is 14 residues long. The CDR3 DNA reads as TGCAGTGCTAGAGATGCCCATAGCGTCGGGGAGCTGTTTTTT. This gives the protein CSARDAHSVGELFF.

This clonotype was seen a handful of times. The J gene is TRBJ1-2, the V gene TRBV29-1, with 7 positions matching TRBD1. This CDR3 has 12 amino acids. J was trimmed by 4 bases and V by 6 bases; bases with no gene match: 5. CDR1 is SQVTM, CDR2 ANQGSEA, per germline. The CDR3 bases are TGCAGCGTAGACAGGGACTTCTATGGCTACACCTTC. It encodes CSVDRDFYGYTF.

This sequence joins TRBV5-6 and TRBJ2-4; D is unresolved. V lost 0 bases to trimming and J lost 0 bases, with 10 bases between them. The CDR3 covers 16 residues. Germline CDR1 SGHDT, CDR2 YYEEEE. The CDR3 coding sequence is TGTGCCAGCAGCTTGGGGTTCGGGCGAGCCAAAAACATTCAGTACTTC. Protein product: CASSLGFGRAKNIQYF.

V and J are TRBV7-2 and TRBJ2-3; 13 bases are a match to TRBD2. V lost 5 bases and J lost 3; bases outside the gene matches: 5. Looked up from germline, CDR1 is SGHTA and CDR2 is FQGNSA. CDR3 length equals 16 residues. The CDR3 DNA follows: TGTGCCAGCAGCCCCGGACTAGCGGGAGCGACAGATACGCAGTATTTT. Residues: CASSPGLAGATDTQYF.

The CDR3 loop is CASSEGQVPNSPLHF. The CDR3 DNA is TGTGCCAGCAGCGAGGGACAGGTCCCCAATTCACCCCTCCACTTT. The chain employs TRBV7-6 and TRBJ1-6, with 8 bases matching TRBD1. The CDR3 length is 15 residues. V lost 5 bases to trimming and J lost 7 bases; unmatched junction nucleotides: 7. The germline V gene has CDR1 SGHVS and CDR2 FNYEAQ.

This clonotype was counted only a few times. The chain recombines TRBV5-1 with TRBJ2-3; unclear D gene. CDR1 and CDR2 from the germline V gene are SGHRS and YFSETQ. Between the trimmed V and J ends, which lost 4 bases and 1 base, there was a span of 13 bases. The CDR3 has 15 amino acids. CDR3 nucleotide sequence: TGCGCCAGCAGCCAAGGGTGGGCGGGCACAGATACGCAGTATTTT. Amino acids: CASSQGWAGTDTQYF. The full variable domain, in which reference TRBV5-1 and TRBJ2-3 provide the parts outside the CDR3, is KAGVTQTPRYLIKTRGQQVTLSCSPISGHRSVSWYQQTPGQGLQFLFEYFSETQRNKGNFPGRFSGRQFSNSRSEMNVSTLELGDSALYLCASSQGWAGTDTQYFGPGTRLTVL.

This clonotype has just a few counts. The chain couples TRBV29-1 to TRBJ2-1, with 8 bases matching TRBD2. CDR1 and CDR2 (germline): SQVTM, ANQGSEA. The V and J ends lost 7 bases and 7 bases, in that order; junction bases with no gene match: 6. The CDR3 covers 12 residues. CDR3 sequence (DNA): TGCAGCGGGACGGGACTAGGAAATGAGCAGTTCTTC. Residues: CSGTGLGNEQFF.

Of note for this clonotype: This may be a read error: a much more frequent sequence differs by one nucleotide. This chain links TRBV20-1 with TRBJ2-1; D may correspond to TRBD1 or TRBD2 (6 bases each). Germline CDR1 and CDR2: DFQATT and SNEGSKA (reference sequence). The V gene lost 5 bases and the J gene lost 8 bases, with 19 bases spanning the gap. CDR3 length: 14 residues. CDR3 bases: TGCAGTGCTGGTGGCGGGGCGGGACAACATGAGCAGTTCTTC. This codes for CSAGGGAGQHEQFF.

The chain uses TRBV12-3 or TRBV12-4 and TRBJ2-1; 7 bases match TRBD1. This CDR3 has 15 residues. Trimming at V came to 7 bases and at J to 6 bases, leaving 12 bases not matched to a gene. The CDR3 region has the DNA TGTGCCAGCACCACAGGGGCCTCTACCTCCAATGAGCAGTTCTTC. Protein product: CASTTGASTSNEQFF.

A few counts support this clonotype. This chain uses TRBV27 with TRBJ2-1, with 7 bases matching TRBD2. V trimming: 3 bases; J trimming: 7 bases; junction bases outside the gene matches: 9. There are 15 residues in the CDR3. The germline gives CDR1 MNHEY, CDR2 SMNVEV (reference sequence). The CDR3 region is CASSFLGGRGNEQFF. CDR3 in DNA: TGTGCCAGCAGTTTCTTAGGCGGGAGAGGTAATGAGCAGTTCTTC.

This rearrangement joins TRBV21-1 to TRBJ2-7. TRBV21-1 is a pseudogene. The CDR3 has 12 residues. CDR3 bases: TGTGCCAGCAGCAAAGAGAAATACGAGCAGTACTTC. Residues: CASSKEKYEQYF.